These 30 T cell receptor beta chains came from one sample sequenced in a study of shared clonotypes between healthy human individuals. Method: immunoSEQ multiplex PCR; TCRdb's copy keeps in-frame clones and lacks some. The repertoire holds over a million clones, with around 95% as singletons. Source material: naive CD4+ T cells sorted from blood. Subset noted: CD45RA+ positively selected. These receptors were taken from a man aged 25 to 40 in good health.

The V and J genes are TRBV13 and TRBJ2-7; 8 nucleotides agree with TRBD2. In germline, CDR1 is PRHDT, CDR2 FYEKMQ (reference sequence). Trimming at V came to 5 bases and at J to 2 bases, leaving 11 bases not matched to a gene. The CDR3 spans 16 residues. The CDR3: CASSPPGLVATYEQYF. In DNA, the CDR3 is TGTGCCAGCAGCCCTCCGGGACTAGTAGCTACCTACGAGCAGTACTTC.

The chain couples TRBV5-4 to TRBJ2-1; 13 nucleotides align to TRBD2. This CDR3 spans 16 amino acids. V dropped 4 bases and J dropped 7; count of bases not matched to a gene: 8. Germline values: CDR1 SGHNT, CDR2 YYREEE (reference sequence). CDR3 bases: TGTGCCAGCAGCCCGAGGACTAGCGGGAGTCAGAATGAGCAGTTCTTC. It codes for CASSPRTSGSQNEQFF.

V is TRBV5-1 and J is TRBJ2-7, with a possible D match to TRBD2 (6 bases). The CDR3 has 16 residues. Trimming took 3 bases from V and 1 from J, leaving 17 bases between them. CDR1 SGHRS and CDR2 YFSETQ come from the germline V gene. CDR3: CASSSNGGGGSYEQYF. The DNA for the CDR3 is TGCGCCAGCAGCTCGAACGGGGGAGGAGGATCCTACGAGCAGTACTTC.

The CDR3 DNA follows: TGTGCCAGCAGCTACCCGGGTTGGGAGCAGTACTTC. It yields the protein CASSYPGWEQYF. The chain couples TRBV5-4 to TRBJ2-7; D unresolved. The germline V gene has CDR1 SGHNT and CDR2 YYREEE (reference sequence). V lost 3 bases and J 7 bases, leaving 11 bases between the germline ends. CDR3 length: 12 amino acids.

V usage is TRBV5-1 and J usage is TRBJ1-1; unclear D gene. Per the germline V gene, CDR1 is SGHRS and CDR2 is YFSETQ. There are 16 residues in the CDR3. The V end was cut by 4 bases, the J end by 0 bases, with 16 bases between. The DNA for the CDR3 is TGCGCCAGCAGCCTTGGGTCCGGGGTGTTGAACACTGAAGCTTTCTTT. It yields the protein CASSLGSGVLNTEAFF.

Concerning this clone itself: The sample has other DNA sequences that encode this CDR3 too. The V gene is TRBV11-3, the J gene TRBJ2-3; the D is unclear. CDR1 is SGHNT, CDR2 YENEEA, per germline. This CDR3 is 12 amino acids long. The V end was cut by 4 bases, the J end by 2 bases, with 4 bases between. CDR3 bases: TGTGCCAGCAGCTCAACCACAGATACGCAGTATTTT. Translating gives CASSSTTDTQYF. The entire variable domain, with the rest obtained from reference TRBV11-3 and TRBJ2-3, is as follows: EAGVVQSPRYKIIEKKQPVAFWCNPISGHNTLYWYLQNLGQGPELLIRYENEEAVDDSQLPKDRFSAERLKGVDSTLKIQPAELGDSAVYLCASSSTTDTQYFGPGTRLTVL.

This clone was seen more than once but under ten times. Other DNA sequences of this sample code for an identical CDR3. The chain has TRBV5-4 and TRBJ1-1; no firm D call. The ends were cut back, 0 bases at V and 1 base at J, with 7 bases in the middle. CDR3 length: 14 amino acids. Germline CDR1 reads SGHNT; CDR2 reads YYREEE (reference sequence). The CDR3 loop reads CASSLVVGNTEAFF. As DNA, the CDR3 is TGTGCCAGCAGCTTGGTGGTAGGGAACACTGAAGCTTTCTTT.

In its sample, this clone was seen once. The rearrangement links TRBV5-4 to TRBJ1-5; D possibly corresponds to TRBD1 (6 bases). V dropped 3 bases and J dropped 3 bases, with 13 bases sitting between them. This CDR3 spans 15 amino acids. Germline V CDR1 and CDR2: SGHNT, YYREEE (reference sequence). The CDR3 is CASSSGTGLNQPQHF. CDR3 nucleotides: TGTGCCAGCAGCTCGGGAACAGGGCTCAATCAGCCCCAGCATTTT.

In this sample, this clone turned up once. CDR3 DNA: TGTGCCAGCAGTTTGGGGCTACACATCTCTGGGGCCAACGTCCTGACTTTC. The encoded protein is CASSLGLHISGANVLTF. The chain combines TRBV28 with TRBJ2-6; possibly TRBD1 for D (5 bases). This CDR3 has 17 residues. The germline CDR1 and CDR2 sequences are MDHEN and SYDVKM. With 3 bases removed from V and 0 bases from J, the gap between germline ends came to 12 bases.

Here the CDR3 reads CASAGTGKSYEQYF. For the CDR3, the DNA is TGTGCCAGTGCCGGGACGGGGAAATCGTACGAGCAGTACTTC. This rearrangement joins TRBV19 to TRBJ2-7; D tentatively fits TRBD1 or TRBD2 (5 bases each). CDR1 is LNHDA and CDR2 is SQIVND in the germline V gene (reference sequence). This CDR3 region has 14 residues. V was trimmed by 8 bases and J by 4 bases, leaving 18 bases between them.

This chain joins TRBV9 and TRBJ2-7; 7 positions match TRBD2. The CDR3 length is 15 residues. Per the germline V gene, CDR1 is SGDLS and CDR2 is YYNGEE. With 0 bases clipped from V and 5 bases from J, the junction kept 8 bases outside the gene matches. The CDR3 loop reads CASSVAGLAVDEQYF. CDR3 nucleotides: TGTGCCAGCAGCGTAGCCGGTCTAGCGGTTGACGAGCAGTACTTC.

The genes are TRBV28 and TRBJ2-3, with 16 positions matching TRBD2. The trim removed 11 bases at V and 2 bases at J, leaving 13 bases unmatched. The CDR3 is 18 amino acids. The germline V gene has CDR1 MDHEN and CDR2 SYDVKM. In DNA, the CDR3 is TGTGCCGGACAAACCGGGACTAGCGGGAGGGCCGACACAGATACGCAGTATTTT. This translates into CAGQTGTSGRADTDTQYF.

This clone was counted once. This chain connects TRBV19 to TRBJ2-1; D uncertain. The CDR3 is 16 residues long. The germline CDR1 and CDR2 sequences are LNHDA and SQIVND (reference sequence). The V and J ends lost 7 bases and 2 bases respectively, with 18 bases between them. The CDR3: CASTDVWARTYNEQFF. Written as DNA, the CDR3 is TGTGCCAGTACTGACGTTTGGGCCCGGACCTACAATGAGCAGTTCTTC.

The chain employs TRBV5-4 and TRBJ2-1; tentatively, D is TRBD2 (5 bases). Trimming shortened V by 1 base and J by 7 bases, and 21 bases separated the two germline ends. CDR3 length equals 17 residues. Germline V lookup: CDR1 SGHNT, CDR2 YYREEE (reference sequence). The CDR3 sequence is CASSLMAGSAGSNEQFF. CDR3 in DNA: TGTGCCAGCAGCTTGATGGCGGGTTCCGCGGGTTCGAATGAGCAGTTCTTC.

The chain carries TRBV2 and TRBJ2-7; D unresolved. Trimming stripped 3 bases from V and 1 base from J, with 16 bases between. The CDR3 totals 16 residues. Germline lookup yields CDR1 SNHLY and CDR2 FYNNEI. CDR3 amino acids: CASSEGSFSRSYEQYF. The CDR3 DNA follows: TGTGCCAGCAGTGAGGGTAGCTTTAGTCGTTCCTACGAGCAGTACTTC.

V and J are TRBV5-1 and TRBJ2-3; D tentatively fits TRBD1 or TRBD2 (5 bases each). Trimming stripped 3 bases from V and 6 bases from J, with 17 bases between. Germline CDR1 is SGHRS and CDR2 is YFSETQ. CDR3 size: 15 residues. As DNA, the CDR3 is TGCGCCAGCAGCTCCGAAACTAGGGGATATGATACGCAGTATTTT. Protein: CASSSETRGYDTQYF.

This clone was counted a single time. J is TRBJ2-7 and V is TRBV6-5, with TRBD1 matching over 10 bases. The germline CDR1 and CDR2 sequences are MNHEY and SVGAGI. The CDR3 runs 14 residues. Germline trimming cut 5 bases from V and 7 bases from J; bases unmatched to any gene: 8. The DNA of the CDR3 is TGTGCCAGCAGTGCGACAGGGGGCGAAGGAGAGCAGTACTTC. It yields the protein CASSATGGEGEQYF.

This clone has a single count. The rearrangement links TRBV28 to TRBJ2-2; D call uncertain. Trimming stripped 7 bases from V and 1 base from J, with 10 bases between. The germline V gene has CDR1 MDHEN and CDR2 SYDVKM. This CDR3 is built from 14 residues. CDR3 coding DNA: TGTGCCAGCACGAGACTCCAGAACACCGGGGAGCTGTTTTTT. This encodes CASTRLQNTGELFF.

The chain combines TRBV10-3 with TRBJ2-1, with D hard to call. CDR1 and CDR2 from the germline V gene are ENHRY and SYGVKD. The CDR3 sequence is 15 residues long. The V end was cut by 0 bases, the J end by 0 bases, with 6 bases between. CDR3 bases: TGTGCCATCAGTGAGTCCGGAAGCTCCTACAATGAGCAGTTCTTC. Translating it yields CAISESGSSYNEQFF.

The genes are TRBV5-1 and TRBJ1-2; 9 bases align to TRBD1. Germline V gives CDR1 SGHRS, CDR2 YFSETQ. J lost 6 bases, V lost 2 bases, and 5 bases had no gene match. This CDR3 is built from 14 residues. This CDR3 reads CASSLGTGMDGYTF. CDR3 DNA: TGCGCCAGCAGCTTAGGGACAGGGATGGATGGCTACACCTTC.

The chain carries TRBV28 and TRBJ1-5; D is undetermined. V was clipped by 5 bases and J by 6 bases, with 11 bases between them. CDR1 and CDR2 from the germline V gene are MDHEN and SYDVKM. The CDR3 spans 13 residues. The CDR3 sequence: CASSPPRRQPQHF. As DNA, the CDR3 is TGTGCCAGCAGTCCCCCCCGGCGTCAGCCCCAGCATTTT. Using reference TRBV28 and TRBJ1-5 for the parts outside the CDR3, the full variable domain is DVKVTQSSRYLVKRTGEKVFLECVQDMDHENMFWYRQDPGLGLRLIYFSYDVKMKEKGDIPEGYSVSREKKERFSLILESASTNQTSMYLCASSPPRRQPQHFGDGTRLSIL.

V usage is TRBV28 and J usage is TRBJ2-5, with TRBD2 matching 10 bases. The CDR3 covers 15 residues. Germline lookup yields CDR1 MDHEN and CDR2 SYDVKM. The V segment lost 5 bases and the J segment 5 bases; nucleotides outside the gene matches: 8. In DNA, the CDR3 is TGTGCCAGCAGTCGAGCGGGAGGGGGGTCCGAGACCCAGTACTTC. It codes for CASSRAGGGSETQYF.

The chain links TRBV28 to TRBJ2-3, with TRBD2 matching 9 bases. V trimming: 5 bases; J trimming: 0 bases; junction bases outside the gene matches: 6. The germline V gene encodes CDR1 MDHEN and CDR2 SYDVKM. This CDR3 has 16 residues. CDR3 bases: TGTGCCAGCAGTCTAGCGGGAACACTAAGCACAGATACGCAGTATTTT. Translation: CASSLAGTLSTDTQYF.

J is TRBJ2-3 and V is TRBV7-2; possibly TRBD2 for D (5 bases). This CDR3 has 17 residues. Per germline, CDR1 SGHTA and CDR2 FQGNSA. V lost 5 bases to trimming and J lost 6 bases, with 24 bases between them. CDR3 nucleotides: TGTGCCAGCAGCCTCCAGAGGGTTCGGCCCCCTCGGGATACGCAGTATTTT. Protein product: CASSLQRVRPPRDTQYF.

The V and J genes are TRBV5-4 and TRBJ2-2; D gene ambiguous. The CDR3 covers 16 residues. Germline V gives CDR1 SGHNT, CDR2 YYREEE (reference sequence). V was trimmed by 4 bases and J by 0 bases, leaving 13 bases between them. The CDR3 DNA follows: TGTGCCAGCAGCCCCAGGACCCAAGCGAACACCGGGGAGCTGTTTTTT. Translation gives CASSPRTQANTGELFF.

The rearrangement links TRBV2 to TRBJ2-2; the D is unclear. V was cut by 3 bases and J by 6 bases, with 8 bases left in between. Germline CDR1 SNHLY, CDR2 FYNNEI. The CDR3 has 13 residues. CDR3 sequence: CASSERSAGELFF. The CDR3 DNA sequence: TGTGCCAGCAGTGAGCGGTCCGCCGGGGAGCTGTTTTTT.

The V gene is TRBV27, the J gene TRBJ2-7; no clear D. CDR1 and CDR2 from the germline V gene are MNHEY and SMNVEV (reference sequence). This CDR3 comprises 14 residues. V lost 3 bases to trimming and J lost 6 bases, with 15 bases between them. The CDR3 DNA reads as TGTGCCAGCAGTTTTCGAGGCCGGTGGAGCGAGCAGTACTTC. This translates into CASSFRGRWSEQYF.

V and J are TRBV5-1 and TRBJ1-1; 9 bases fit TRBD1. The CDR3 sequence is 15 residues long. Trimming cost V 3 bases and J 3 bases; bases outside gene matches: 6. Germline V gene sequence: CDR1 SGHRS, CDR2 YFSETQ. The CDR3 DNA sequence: TGCGCCAGCAGCTCCAACACAGGGGGCGACACTGAAGCTTTCTTT. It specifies CASSSNTGGDTEAFF.

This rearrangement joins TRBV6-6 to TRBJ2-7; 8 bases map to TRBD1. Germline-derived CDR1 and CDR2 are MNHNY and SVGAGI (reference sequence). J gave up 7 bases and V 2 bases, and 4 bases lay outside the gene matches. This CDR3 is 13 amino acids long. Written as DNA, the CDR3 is TGTGCCAGCAGTTACCGTACAGGGGGTGAGCAGTACTTC. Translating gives CASSYRTGGEQYF.

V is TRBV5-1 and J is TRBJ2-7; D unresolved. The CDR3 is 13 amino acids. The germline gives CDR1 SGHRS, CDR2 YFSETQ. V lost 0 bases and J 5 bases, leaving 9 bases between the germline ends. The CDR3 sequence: CASSLDTGDEQYF. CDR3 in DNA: TGCGCCAGCAGCTTGGACACTGGGGACGAGCAGTACTTC.